This T cell receptor (beta chain) was sequenced during a study of T cells after yellow fever vaccination. The study, taken as a whole, reports: Weaker overall, the secondary response nonetheless peaked faster (day 5 versus 15). It was a small share of clonotypes that appeared in both CD4 and CD8 compartments.

MiXCR was run by TCRdb on the 5' RACE reads, yielding one entry per CDR3 protein. The profile covers 150,000 to 200,000 distinct CDR3 sequences, with about 11% appearing a single time and 35% to 40% taken by the ten largest. Turning to this clonotype: Its antigen is currently unknown.

Germline values: CDR1 MNHEY, CDR2 SVGEGT. The CDR3 spans 16 residues. The V segment lost 5 bases and the J segment 4 bases; nucleotides outside the gene matches: 9. This specimen consisted of CD8+ T cells sorted from PBMCs, obtained 15 days after the yellow fever booster vaccination. The TCR comes from a man between 18 and 35 years old who received the YFV17D yellow fever vaccine. This chain uses TRBV6-2 or TRBV6-3 with TRBJ2-2; the match to TRBD2 covers 8 bases. CDR3 amino acids: CASSPSGGQGTGELFF. CDR3 DNA: TGTGCCAGCAGTCCCTCGGGGGGGCAGGGCACCGGGGAGCTGTTTTTT.